This T cell receptor (beta chain) was recorded in a study of shared clonotypes between healthy human individuals (dated by TCRdb to the early 2020s). Regarding the complete study: The cohort included a few men and a couple of women between 18 and 49 years of age. Each donor's leukapheresis produced roughly between about 0.9 and 9.5 billion PBMCs. For each donor, CD4 naive and CD4 memory were each run on three plates, CD8 naive on two plates, and CD8 memory on one plate. To estimate repertoire size and how much clonotype sharing occurs between individuals, the study deeply sequenced the blood TCR repertoires of roughly 5 healthy adults. To increase sequencing depth and limit assay-specific biases, TCR repertoire library preparation and sequencing were carried out by different laboratories using diverse techniques.

Of note for this clone: Its antigen remains unidentified. No per-base quality is available; no much larger clone lies one base away.

Using the deep immunoSEQ assay, multiplex PCR amplified TCR CDR3 regions from genomic DNA. For each cell subset, the extracted genomic DNA was distributed evenly across all wells of several immunoSEQ 96-well plates, and each plate served as one replicate. Each replicate PCR for sorted subsets received around 200 ng genomic DNA, equal to around 32,000 T cell genomes. Purified libraries were measured with a Qubit 3.0 fluorometer, size-checked on a Bioanalyzer 2100, and measured again with the KAPA Library Quantification kit. Each immunoSEQ 96-well plate was sequenced on its own single-read 150-cycle Illumina NextSeq 550 flow cell. Processing in the source paper ran as follows. Because the immunoSEQ output held only junctional sequences and lacked quality scores, the filtering could not match the filtering applied to full-length reads. To assign V/J genes and CDR3, sequences were annotated using PyIR, a Python wrapper for IgBLAST v1.9, with IMGT germline references. Reads were removed for weak V/J assignments (E-value above 1e-6), missing CDR3, stop codons, out-of-frame junctions, or ambiguous translated residues. A V3J clonotype was defined by an identical inferred V gene, J gene, and CDR3 amino acid sequence. Percentage overlap between repertoires was computed as shared unique clonotypes divided by the size of the smaller repertoire. Three approaches were used to assess repertoire richness: RTK rarefaction, the Chao1 estimator, and Recon v2.1 estimates of unobserved clonotypes. For all TCRbeta clonotypes obtained by the gDNA method from a few donors, generation probabilities were computed with OLGA. TCRdb re-hosts the immuneACCESS table, in-frame sequences only. Its copies lack some clones; in the studies checked, an unresolved V gene accounts for under half of them, and the cause for the rest is not known. The V and J calls and clone size are taken from that table; D and trimming were inferred from the DNA. Counted in this sample were about 2.4 million clones; more than 85% of them appeared once. Around 0.4% of the sample lies in the top ten.

Results and caveats for the whole study, not just this receptor: Sampling was limited to blood, and TCR repertoires in tissue likely differ from TCR repertoires in blood. Pairwise subsampling led to the expectation that sequencing depth would affect the degree of clonotype sharing among donors. The genetic and exposure-history diversity represented was limited by the small number of donors. Clonotypes shared by all four sorted-subset donors showed higher generation probabilities than non-shared clonotypes. Across four donors, approximately 4.9% of naive CD4, roughly 3.5% of naive CD8, roughly 2.2% of memory CD4, and 0.4% of memory CD8 clonotypes were shared. Even with the large sequencing depth, rarefaction of the sorted-subset datasets indicated that sequencing was incomplete. Estimated clonotype richness was generally larger for naive than for memory subsets.

The donors were healthy, HIV-negative adults with no recently reported acute infections or vaccinations. Only Caucasian adults living in Nashville, Tennessee, USA were represented among the donors. CD4+ T cells were enriched through magnetic negative selection, after which naive cells were positively selected on CD45RA and the remaining negative fraction served as the memory subset. After blood collection by leukapheresis, PBMCs were isolated using Ficoll-Histopaque density gradient centrifugation and then cryopreserved in the vapor phase of liquid nitrogen. Analytical flow cytometry was used to check the purity and quantity of each magnetically sorted T cell population. Genomic DNA was isolated from each sorted fraction and quantified by UV absorbance on a Nanodrop 2000c. The germline V end is reduced by 2 bases and the J end by 4 bases; junction bases left unmatched: 5. Its CDR3 holds 13 amino acids, cysteine through phenylalanine. CDR3 DNA is the only sequence kept; it has 39 bases, read in frame from the first base. The germline V gene (reference sequence) specifies GTSNPN as CDR1 and SVGIG as CDR2.

The rearrangement joined TRBV30 to TRBJ2-7; 7 central nucleotides agree with TRBD1. This sequence was found in a man younger than 35 in good health. Some clones in this sample may be carry-over from other donors' samples. Sequencing was done on a sample of naive CD4+ T cells from PBMCs. Read against the paper, the sample's cell subset or site label means: CD45RA+ positively selected. Here the CDR3 is given as CAWSQTGVYEQYF. The sequenced DNA is TGTGCCTGGAGTCAAACAGGGGTTTACGAGCAGTACTTC.